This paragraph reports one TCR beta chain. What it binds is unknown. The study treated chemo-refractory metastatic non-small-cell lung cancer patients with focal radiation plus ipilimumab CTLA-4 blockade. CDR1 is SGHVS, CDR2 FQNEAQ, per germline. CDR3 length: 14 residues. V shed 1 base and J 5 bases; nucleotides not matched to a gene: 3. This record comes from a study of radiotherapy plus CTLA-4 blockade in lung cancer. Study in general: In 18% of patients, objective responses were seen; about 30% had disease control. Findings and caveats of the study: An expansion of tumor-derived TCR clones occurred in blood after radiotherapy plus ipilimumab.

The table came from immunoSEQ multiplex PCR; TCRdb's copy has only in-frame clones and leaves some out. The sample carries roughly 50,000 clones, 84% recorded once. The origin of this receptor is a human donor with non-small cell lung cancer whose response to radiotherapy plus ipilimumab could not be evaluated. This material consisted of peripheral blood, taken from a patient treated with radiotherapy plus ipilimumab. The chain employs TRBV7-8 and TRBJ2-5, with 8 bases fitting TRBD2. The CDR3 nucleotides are TGTGCCAGCAGCTTAGGACTAGCGCCCGAGACCCAGTACTTC. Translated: CASSLGLAPETQYF.